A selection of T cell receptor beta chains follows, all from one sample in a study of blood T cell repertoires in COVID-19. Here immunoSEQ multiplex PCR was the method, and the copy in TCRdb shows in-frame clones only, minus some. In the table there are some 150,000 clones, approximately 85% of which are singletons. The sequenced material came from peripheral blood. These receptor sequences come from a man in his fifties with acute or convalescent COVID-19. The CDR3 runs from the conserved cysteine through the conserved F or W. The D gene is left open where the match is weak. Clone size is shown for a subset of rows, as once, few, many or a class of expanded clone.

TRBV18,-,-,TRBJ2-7,CASSPPGAYEQYF,TGTGCCAGCTCACCCCCGGGGGCCTACGAGCAGTACTTC
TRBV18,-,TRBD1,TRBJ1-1,CASSPGDRSNTEAFF,TGTGCCAGCTCACCAGGGGACAGATCGAACACTGAAGCTTTCTTT
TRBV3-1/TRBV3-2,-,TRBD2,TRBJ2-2,CASSQGLAGVRGNTGELFF,TGTGCCAGCAGCCAAGGTCTAGCGGGAGTTCGGGGGAACACCGGGGAGCTGTTTTTT
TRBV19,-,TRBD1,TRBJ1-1,CASSAPTGVVTEAFF,TGTGCCAGTAGTGCCCCGACAGGGGTGGTCACTGAAGCTTTCTTT
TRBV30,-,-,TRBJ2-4,CAWSSLKNIQYF,TGTGCCTGGAGTTCGCTAAAAAACATTCAGTACTTC
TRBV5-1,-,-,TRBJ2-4,CASSSLAENIQYF,TGCGCCAGCAGCTCCTTAGCGGAAAACATTCAGTACTTC
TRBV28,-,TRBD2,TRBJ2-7,CASSLTGLAETASYEQYF,TGTGCCAGCAGTTTGACGGGACTAGCGGAAACAGCCTCCTACGAGCAGTACTTC
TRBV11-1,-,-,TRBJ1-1,CASSLGGETEAFF,TGTGCCAGCAGCTTAGGGGGCGAGACTGAAGCTTTCTTT
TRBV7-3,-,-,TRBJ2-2,CASSLGQGNTGELFF,TGTGCCAGCAGCTTAGGGCAGGGTAACACCGGGGAGCTGTTTTTT
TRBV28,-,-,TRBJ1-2,CASSLWGREGGGYTF,TGTGCCAGCAGTTTATGGGGCAGGGAAGGCGGCGGCTACACCTTC
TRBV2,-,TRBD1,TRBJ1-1,CASSEVGTGGTEAFF,TGTGCCAGCAGTGAAGTAGGGACAGGGGGCACTGAAGCTTTCTTT
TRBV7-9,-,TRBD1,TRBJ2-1,CASSFQGAYNEQFF,TGTGCCAGCAGCTTCCAGGGGGCCTACAATGAGCAGTTCTTC
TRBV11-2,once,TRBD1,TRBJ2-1,CASSDRAYEQFF,TGTGCCAGCAGCGACAGGGCCTATGAGCAGTTCTTC
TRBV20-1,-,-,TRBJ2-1,CSARYGSEQFF,TGCAGTGCTAGATACGGGAGCGAGCAGTTCTTC
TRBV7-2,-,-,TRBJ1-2,CASSTRETIYYGYTF,TGTGCCAGCAGCACCCGGGAGACAATATACTATGGCTACACCTTC
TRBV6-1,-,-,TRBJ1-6,CASSDQGQGNSPLHF,TGTGCCAGCAGTGATCAGGGCCAGGGGAATTCACCCCTCCACTTT
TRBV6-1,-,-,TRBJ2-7,CASSEALLVRGAYHEQYF,TGTGCCAGCAGTGAAGCGCTTCTGGTAAGGGGCGCCTACCACGAGCAGTACTTC
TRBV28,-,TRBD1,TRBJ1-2,CASGETGEAYGYTF,TGTGCCAGCGGGGAAACAGGGGAAGCCTATGGCTACACCTTC
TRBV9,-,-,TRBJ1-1,CASSVQVNTEAFF,TGTGCCAGCAGCGTACAGGTGAACACTGAAGCTTTCTTT
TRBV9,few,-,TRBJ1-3,CASSPDGDSGNTIYF,TGTGCCAGCAGCCCTGACGGAGACTCTGGAAACACCATATATTTT
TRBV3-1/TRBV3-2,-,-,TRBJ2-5,CASSPAGRETQYF,TGTGCCAGCAGCCCGGCGGGGAGAGAGACCCAGTACTTC
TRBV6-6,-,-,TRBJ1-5,CASSMGTVSNQPQHF,TGTGCCAGCAGCATGGGGACTGTAAGCAATCAGCCCCAGCATTTT
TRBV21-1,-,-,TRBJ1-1,CASSKDRDTEAFF,TGTGCCAGCAGCAAAGATCGAGACACTGAAGCTTTCTTT
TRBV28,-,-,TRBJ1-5,CASSFSSNQPQHF,TGTGCCAGCAGTTTTTCCTCCAATCAGCCCCAGCATTTT
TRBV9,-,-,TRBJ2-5,CASSVEGGDLQETQYF,TGTGCCAGCAGCGTAGAGGGCGGGGACCTCCAAGAGACCCAGTACTTC
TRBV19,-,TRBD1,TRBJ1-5,CASSIVTGGGNQPQHF,TGTGCCAGTAGTATAGTCACAGGGGGCGGCAATCAGCCCCAGCATTTT
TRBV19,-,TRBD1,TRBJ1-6,CASSIERTGGLFPLHF,TGTGCCAGTAGTATAGAGAGGACAGGGGGCTTGTTCCCCCTCCACTTT
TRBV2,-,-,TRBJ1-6,CARSYSYNSPLHF,TGTGCCAGATCTTACTCCTATAATTCACCCCTCCACTTT
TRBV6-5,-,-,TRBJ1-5,CASTMIGVNQPQHF,TGTGCCAGCACCATGATAGGGGTGAATCAGCCCCAGCATTTT
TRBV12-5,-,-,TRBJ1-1,CASAFGSNTEAFF,TGTGCTAGTGCCTTCGGGAGCAACACTGAAGCTTTCTTT